This T cell receptor (beta chain) was recorded in a study of shared clonotypes between healthy human individuals. Turning to the study itself: For every donor, three CD4 naive, three CD4 memory, two CD8 naive and one CD8 memory plates were used.

Per the germline V gene, CDR1 is SGHNT and CDR2 is YYREEE (reference sequence). Trimming took 6 bases from V and 0 from J, leaving 12 bases between them. The CDR3 runs 14 residues. Assay runs were performed at deep level. The data were produced by immunoSEQ multiplex PCR, yet TCRdb's version contains in-frame clones alone and is incomplete. The data hold some 2,000,000 clones, with roughly 94% observed a single time. In regard to this clone: Its antigen is as yet unknown.

Study-level findings and limits: The sharing of 4.5% to 5% of naive CD4 clonotypes was seen across a few donors.

The genes are TRBV5-4 and TRBJ1-1; tentatively, D is TRBD1 (6 bases). The source material was naive CD4+ T cells sorted from blood. Stated subset: CD45RA+ positively selected. The TCR was taken from a man aged 18 to 29 in good health. CDR3 nucleotide sequence: TGTGCCAGCACCTCAGGGACACTGAACACTGAAGCTTTCTTT. Amino acids: CASTSGTLNTEAFF. The whole variable domain, filled in from reference TRBV5-4 and TRBJ1-1, reads ETGVTQSPTHLIKTRGQQVTLRCSSQSGHNTVSWYQQALGQGPQFIFQYYREEENGRGNFPPRFSGLQFPNYSSELNVNALELDDSALYLCASTSGTLNTEAFFGQGTRLTVV.